Sequencing of this T cell receptor (beta chain) was carried out in a study of CD8 T cells in ankylosing spondylitis. Overall study findings and caveats: A TCR beta motif of fewer than ten highly homologous variants appeared characteristic of ankylosing spondylitis blood. Reactive arthritis synovial fluid and blood were previously reported to contain some motif variants. Disease-linked clones, CD8+, were relatively rare in peripheral blood.

TCRdb re-called the 5' RACE reads through MiXCR, storing one row per CDR3 protein. The repertoire holds some 150,000 distinct CDR3 sequences, with roughly 11% as singletons. V shed 1 base and J shed 5 bases, with 1 base lying between them. The CDR3 spans 11 residues. Germline loops: CDR1 SGHTA, CDR2 FQGNSA. This clonotype was recorded at least ten times. As yet, its antigen is unknown. The sequence was collected from a female donor with ankylosing spondylitis or in good health (not recorded which). The specimen was blood, either unsorted or a sorted T cell fraction (not recorded which). V and J are TRBV7-2 and TRBJ2-3; unclear D gene. In nucleotides, the CDR3 is TGTGCCAGCAGCTTAGAAGATACGCAGTATTTT. Amino acids: CASSLEDTQYF.